This T cell receptor beta chain derives from a study of response to subunit inactivated influenza vaccine. CDR3 length equals 11 residues. The ends were cut back, 3 bases at V and 5 bases at J, with 4 bases in the middle. Germline CDR1 and CDR2: SGHTA and FQGNSA. About this clonotype itself: What it binds is unknown.

MiXCR was run by TCRdb on the RT-PCR reads, yielding one entry per CDR3 protein. Of more than 700,000 distinct CDR3 sequences in the sample, around 21% were seen once. Findings and limits, study-wide: Authors suggested each seasonal flu vaccination may recruit only limited numbers of new T cells.

The receptor's source is a man aged 50 or older who received an inactivated influenza vaccine. Sequencing was performed on PBMCs from blood, taken roughly 5 days after vaccination. The rearrangement uses TRBV7-2 and TRBJ1-1; D gene ambiguous. CDR3 loop: CASSFQTEAFF. DNA for the CDR3: TGTGCCAGCAGCTTTCAGACTGAAGCTTTCTTT.